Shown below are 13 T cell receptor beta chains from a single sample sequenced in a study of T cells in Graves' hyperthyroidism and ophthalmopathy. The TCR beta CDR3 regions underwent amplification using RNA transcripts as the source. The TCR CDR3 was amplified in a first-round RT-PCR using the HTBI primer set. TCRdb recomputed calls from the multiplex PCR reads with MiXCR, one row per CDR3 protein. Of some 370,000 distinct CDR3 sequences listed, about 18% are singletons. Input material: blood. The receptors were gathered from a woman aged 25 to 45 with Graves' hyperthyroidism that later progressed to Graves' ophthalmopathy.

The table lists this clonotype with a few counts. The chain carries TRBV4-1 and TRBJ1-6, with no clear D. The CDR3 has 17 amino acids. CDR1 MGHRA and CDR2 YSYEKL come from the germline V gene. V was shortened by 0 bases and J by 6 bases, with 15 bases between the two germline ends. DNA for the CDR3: TGCGCCAGCAGCCAAGATTCTTTCCTGGTGGGTAATTCACCCCTCCACTTT. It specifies CASSQDSFLVGNSPLHF.

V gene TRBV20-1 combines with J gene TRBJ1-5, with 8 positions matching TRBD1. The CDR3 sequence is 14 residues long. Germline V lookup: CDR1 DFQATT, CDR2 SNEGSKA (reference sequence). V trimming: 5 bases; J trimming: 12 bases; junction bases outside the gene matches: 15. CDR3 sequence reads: CSAPARTGPKDQHF. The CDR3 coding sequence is TGCAGTGCTCCCGCTAGGACAGGGCCTAAGGACCAGCATTTT.

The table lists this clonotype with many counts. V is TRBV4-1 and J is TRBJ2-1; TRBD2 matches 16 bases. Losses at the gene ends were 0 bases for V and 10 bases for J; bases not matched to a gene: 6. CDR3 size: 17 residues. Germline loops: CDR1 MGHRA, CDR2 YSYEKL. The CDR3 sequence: CASSQDRGLAGGFEQFF. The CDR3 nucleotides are TGCGCCAGCAGCCAAGACCGGGGACTAGCGGGGGGGTTCGAGCAGTTCTTC.

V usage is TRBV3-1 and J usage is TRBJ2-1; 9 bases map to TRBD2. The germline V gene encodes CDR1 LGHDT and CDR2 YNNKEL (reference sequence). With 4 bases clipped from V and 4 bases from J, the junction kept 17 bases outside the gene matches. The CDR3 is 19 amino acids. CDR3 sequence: CASSLTAGGALSGYNEQFF. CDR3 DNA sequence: TGTGCCAGCAGCCTCACGGCGGGAGGGGCCCTATCAGGTTACAATGAGCAGTTCTTC.

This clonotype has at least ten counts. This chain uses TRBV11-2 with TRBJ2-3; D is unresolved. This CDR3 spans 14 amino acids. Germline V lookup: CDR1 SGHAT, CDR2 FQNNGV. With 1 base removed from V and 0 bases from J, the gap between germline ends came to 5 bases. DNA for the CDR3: TGTGCCAGCAGCTTAGTGACAAGCACAGATACGCAGTATTTT. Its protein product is CASSLVTSTDTQYF.

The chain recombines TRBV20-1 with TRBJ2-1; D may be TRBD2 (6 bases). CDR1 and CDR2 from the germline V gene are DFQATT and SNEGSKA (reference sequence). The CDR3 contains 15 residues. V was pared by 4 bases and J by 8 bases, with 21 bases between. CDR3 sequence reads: CSANRMTSSIDEQFF. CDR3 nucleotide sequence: TGCAGTGCTAACAGGATGACTAGTTCTATCGATGAGCAGTTCTTC.

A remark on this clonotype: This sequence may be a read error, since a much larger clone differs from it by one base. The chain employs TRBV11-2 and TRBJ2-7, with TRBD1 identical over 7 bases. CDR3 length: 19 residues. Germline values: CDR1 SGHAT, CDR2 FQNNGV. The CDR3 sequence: CASSLDRPRTGTESYEHYF. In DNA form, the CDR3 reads TGTGCCAGCAGCTTAGATCGGCCTAGGACCGGGACAGAGTCCTACGAGCACTACTTC.

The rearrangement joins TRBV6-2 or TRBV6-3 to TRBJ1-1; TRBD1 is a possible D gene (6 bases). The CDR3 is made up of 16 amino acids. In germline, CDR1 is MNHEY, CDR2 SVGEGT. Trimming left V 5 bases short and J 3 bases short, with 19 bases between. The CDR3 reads CASSGLVGGPDTEAFF. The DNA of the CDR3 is TGTGCCAGCAGTGGTCTTGTGGGGGGGCCAGACACTGAAGCTTTCTTT.

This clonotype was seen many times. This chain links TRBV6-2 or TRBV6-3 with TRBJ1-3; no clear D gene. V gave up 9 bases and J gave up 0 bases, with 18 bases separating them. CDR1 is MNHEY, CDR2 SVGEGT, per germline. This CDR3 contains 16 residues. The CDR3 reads CASKSAVVSSGNTIYF. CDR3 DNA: TGTGCCAGTAAATCCGCCGTAGTGAGCTCTGGAAACACCATATATTTT.

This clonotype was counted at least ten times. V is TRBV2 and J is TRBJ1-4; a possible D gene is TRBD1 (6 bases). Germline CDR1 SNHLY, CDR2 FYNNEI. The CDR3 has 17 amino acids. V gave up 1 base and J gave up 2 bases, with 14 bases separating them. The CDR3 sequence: CASSEVGLGATNEKLFF. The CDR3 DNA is TGTGCCAGCAGTGAAGTAGGATTGGGGGCCACTAATGAAAAACTGTTTTTT. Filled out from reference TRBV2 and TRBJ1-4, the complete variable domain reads EPEVTQTPSHQVTQMGQEVILRCVPISNHLYFYWYRQILGQKVEFLVSFYNNEISEKSEIFDDQFSVERPDGSNFTLKIRSTKLEDSAMYFCASSEVGLGATNEKLFFGSGTQLSVL.

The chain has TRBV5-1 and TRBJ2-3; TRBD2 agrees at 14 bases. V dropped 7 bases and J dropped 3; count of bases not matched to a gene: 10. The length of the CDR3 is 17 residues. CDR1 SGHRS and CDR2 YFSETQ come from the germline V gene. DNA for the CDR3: TGCGCCAGCTGCTCCAGGACTAGCGGGGGGCCAACAGATACGCAGTATTTT. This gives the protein CASCSRTSGGPTDTQYF.

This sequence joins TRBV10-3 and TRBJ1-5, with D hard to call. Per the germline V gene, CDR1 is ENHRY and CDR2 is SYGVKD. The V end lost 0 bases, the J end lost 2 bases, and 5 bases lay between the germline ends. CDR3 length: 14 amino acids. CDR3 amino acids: CAISESWGNQPQHF. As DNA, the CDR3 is TGTGCCATCAGTGAGTCTTGGGGCAATCAGCCCCAGCATTTT.

CDR3 coding DNA: TGTGCCTGGAGCACAGGGACGGGGGTTATCCACAATGAGCAGTTCTTC. Its translation is CAWSTGTGVIHNEQFF. This rearrangement joins TRBV30 to TRBJ2-1, with D perhaps being TRBD1 or TRBD2 (6 bases each). V gave up 3 bases and J gave up 5 bases, with 20 bases separating them. CDR3 length: 16 amino acids. Looked up from germline, CDR1 is GTSNPN and CDR2 is SVGIG (reference sequence).